The 17 T cell receptor beta chains below were found in one sample sequenced in a study of blood T cell repertoires in COVID-19. The protocol was immunoSEQ multiplex PCR, while the TCRdb copy is restricted to in-frame clones and leaves out a portion. The profile shows over 400,000 clones, about 88% of them singletons. The sample comprised PBMCs or T cells enriched from blood (not recorded which). These receptors all come from a woman aged 55 to 70 who had recovered from COVID-19.

V and J are TRBV7-2 and TRBJ1-2, with 7 nucleotides matching TRBD1. After removal of 5 bases from V and 2 bases from J, the junction contained 5 bases not matched to a gene. CDR3 size: 14 residues. CDR1 SGHTA and CDR2 FQGNSA come from the germline V gene. Here the CDR3 DNA reads TGTGCCAGCAGCCGCCAGACAGGGAACTATGGCTACACCTTC. It is translated as CASSRQTGNYGYTF.

The chain recombines TRBV9 with TRBJ2-2; 8 positions match TRBD2. The CDR3 runs 16 residues. Trimming took 3 bases from V and 3 from J; bases not matched to a gene: 7. Germline assignment: CDR1 SGDLS and CDR2 YYNGEE. The CDR3 sequence is CASSAKVGGDTGELFF. Here the CDR3 DNA reads TGTGCCAGCAGCGCGAAGGTCGGGGGGGACACCGGGGAGCTGTTTTTT.

In regard to this clone: Other nucleotide sequences in the sample specify the same CDR3. This chain joins TRBV30 and TRBJ2-7; D not certain. The CDR3 consists of 12 residues. Trimming cost V 0 bases and J 6 bases, with 9 bases left between them. CDR1 GTSNPN and CDR2 SVGIG come from the germline V gene (reference sequence). In DNA, the CDR3 is TGTGCCTGGAGTGTACGCGGCTCCGAGCAGTACTTC. Encoded protein: CAWSVRGSEQYF.

V gene TRBV6-1 combines with J gene TRBJ1-1; the match to TRBD1 covers 8 bases. The CDR3 covers 13 residues. The germline V gene has CDR1 MNHNS and CDR2 SASEGT. The V gene end was trimmed by 3 bases and the J gene end by 10 bases; junction bases not matched to a gene: 7. CDR3 loop: CASSDWTGNRAFF. As DNA, the CDR3 is TGTGCCAGCAGTGATTGGACAGGGAATCGAGCTTTCTTT.

This clone was seen more than once but under ten times. The chain uses TRBV18 and TRBJ1-1; D might be TRBD1 (5 bases). The CDR3 loop spans 15 amino acids. Per germline, CDR1 KGHSH and CDR2 LQKENI. Trimming pared 2 bases from V and 1 base from J, leaving 11 bases between. CDR3: CASSPSQGQNTEAFF. Here the CDR3 DNA reads TGTGCCAGCTCACCATCGCAGGGCCAGAACACTGAAGCTTTCTTT.

The V gene is TRBV20-1, the J gene TRBJ2-1; 8 bases are shared with TRBD2. Looked up from germline, CDR1 is DFQATT and CDR2 is SNEGSKA (reference sequence). This CDR3 is 17 amino acids long. Losses at the gene ends were 3 bases for V and 4 bases for J; bases not matched to a gene: 14. The CDR3 coding sequence is TGCAGTGCTAGTCCCGATGGGGGGAGCGGGGGTTACAATGAGCAGTTCTTC. It codes for CSASPDGGSGGYNEQFF.

This clone was detected only once. This sequence joins TRBV9 and TRBJ2-1; D is uncertain. V was shortened by 2 bases and J by 8 bases, with 17 bases between the two germline ends. This CDR3 spans 15 amino acids. CDR1 SGDLS and CDR2 YYNGEE come from the germline V gene. Here the CDR3 DNA reads TGTGCCAGCAGCGTCGCGGCCGGCCTTCCTGATGAGCAGTTCTTC. This codes for CASSVAAGLPDEQFF. Complete variable domain (other parts from reference TRBV9 and TRBJ2-1): DSGVTQTPKHLITATGQRVTLRCSPRSGDLSVYWYQQSLDQGLQFLIQYYNGEERAKGNILERFSAQQFPDLHSELNLSSLELGDSALYFCASSVAAGLPDEQFFGPGTRLTVL.

The chain combines TRBV5-5 with TRBJ2-7; the D gene is possibly TRBD2 (7 bases). CDR1 is SGHKS, CDR2 YYEKEE, per germline (reference sequence). This CDR3 contains 14 residues. The V gene lost 6 bases and the J gene lost 5 bases, with 18 bases spanning the gap. CDR3 sequence (DNA): TGTGCCAGCACCGACTTCCGGGGGGCGGACGAGCAGTACGTC. As protein: CASTDFRGADEQYV.

The chain recombines TRBV10-3 with TRBJ1-1, with a possible D match to TRBD1 (5 bases). Trimming pared 0 bases from V and 4 bases from J, leaving 9 bases between. CDR1 and CDR2 from the germline V gene are ENHRY and SYGVKD. The CDR3 extends over 14 amino acids. CDR3 in amino acids: CAISESMGGTEAFF. CDR3 in DNA: TGTGCCATCAGTGAGTCGATGGGGGGCACTGAAGCTTTCTTT.

This clone appeared a single time. V usage is TRBV5-1 and J usage is TRBJ2-1, with D uncertain. This CDR3 is 13 amino acids long. V was clipped by 4 bases and J by 4 bases, with 9 bases between them. Germline V gene lookup returns CDR1 SGHRS and CDR2 YFSETQ. The CDR3 DNA is TGCGCCAGCAGCGCCCGGGTTTACAATGAGCAGTTCTTC. Protein product: CASSARVYNEQFF.

The chain recombines TRBV7-2 with TRBJ1-2; D remains unclear. V was cut by 5 bases and J by 0 bases, with 4 bases left in between. The length of the CDR3 is 12 residues. Per the germline V gene, CDR1 is SGHTA and CDR2 is FQGNSA. The CDR3 DNA reads TGTGCCAGCAGCGTAACTAACTATGGCTACACCTTC. Its translation is CASSVTNYGYTF.

The chain has TRBV30 and TRBJ2-3; 8 positions agree with TRBD1. The V segment lost 2 bases and the J segment 0 bases; nucleotides outside the gene matches: 4. Germline CDR1 reads GTSNPN; CDR2 reads SVGIG (reference sequence). This CDR3 contains 15 residues. The CDR3 coding sequence is TGTGCCTGGAGTCCGACAGGGGCCAGCACAGATACGCAGTATTTT. Protein: CAWSPTGASTDTQYF.

The chain recombines TRBV4-1 with TRBJ1-5, with no clear D. Germline CDR1 is MGHRA and CDR2 is YSYEKL. The CDR3 loop spans 16 amino acids. V was pared by 1 base and J by 0 bases, with 10 bases between. CDR3 sequence reads: CASSQAFQNSNQPQHF. The CDR3 coding sequence is TGCGCCAGCAGCCAAGCCTTTCAGAATAGCAATCAGCCCCAGCATTTT.

The rearrangement links TRBV11-2 to TRBJ1-4; unclear D gene. The CDR3 spans 11 residues. Deletions cut 5 bases from V and 11 bases from J, with 9 bases between. Germline values: CDR1 SGHAT, CDR2 FQNNGV. In DNA, the CDR3 is TGTGCCAGCAGCCCAAAGAGGAAACTGTTTTTT. Translated, it gives CASSPKRKLFF.

This sequence joins TRBV19 and TRBJ2-1; unclear D gene. The CDR3 loop spans 14 amino acids. Germline CDR1 is LNHDA and CDR2 is SQIVND (reference sequence). Trimming shortened V by 8 bases and J by 0 bases, and 11 bases separated the two germline ends. This CDR3 reads CASSPWSSYNEQFF. For the CDR3, the DNA is TGTGCCAGTTCGCCCTGGAGCTCCTACAATGAGCAGTTCTTC. The variable domain in full, completed from reference TRBV19 and TRBJ2-1, reads DGGITQSPKYLFRKEGQNVTLSCEQNLNHDAMYWYRQDPGQGLRLIYYSQIVNDFQKGDIAEGYSVSREKKESFPLTVTSAQKNPTAFYLCASSPWSSYNEQFFGPGTRLTVL.

The rearrangement uses TRBV19 and TRBJ1-3; no firm D call. Germline CDR1 is LNHDA and CDR2 is SQIVND (reference sequence). This CDR3 spans 15 amino acids. V was shortened by 3 bases and J by 0 bases, with 9 bases between the two germline ends. The CDR3 DNA follows: TGTGCCAGTAGTATGGTGGCGGGCTCTGGAAACACCATATATTTT. Translated: CASSMVAGSGNTIYF. Complete variable domain (other parts from reference TRBV19 and TRBJ1-3): DGGITQSPKYLFRKEGQNVTLSCEQNLNHDAMYWYRQDPGQGLRLIYYSQIVNDFQKGDIAEGYSVSREKKESFPLTVTSAQKNPTAFYLCASSMVAGSGNTIYFGEGSWLTVV.

This clone is a singleton in its sample. J is TRBJ1-5 and V is TRBV13; the D is unclear. The germline V and J ends were trimmed by 3 bases and 7 bases, with 7 bases remaining between them. Germline CDR1 PRHDT, CDR2 FYEKMQ (reference sequence). The CDR3 contains 12 residues. The CDR3 loop is CASSFSGQPQHF. The CDR3 region has the DNA TGTGCCAGCAGCTTCTCGGGGCAGCCCCAGCATTTT.